This TCR beta chain emerged from a study of blood T cell repertoires in COVID-19. As for the study in general: Sites across the United States, Italy and Spain contributed samples from acute and convalescent COVID-19. From T cells, B-cell-depleted T cells, or PBMCs came the material, which was cDNA or gDNA.

CDR3 length equals 12 residues. V was pared by 4 bases and J by 3 bases, with 9 bases between. CDR1 is GTSNPN and CDR2 is SVGIG in the germline V gene (reference sequence). Source study methods: By means of reference gene primer amplification, nucleated cell counts were estimated. Sequencing was performed with immunoSEQ multiplex PCR; in TCRdb, only in-frame clones are kept and a portion is missing. D and trimming were read from the DNA, whereas the V and J calls and clone size are those reported in that table. The sample has about half a million clones, over 75% seen once. Sample: peripheral blood. The V gene is TRBV30, the J gene TRBJ2-5; D is unresolved. The TCR comes from a human donor in a cohort sampled during active COVID-19. The CDR3 spells CAWNKVEETQYF. CDR3 nucleotide sequence: TGTGCCTGGAACAAAGTGGAAGAGACCCAGTACTTC.